This T cell receptor beta chain stems from a study of blood T cell repertoires in COVID-19. For the study at large: PBMCs, B-cell-depleted T cells, or T cells provided the cDNA or gDNA that made up the material.

For recovered donors of Cohort 3, there were two negative PCRs, clearance, or symptom resolution. Profiling relied on immunoSEQ multiplex PCR, and the TCRdb table lists in-frame clones only, not all of them. The table has roughly 500,000 clones, roughly 90% seen once. Germline CDR1 KGHSH, CDR2 LQKENI. Between the trimmed V and J ends, which lost 1 base and 7 bases, there was a span of 7 bases. CDR3 length: 13 amino acids. This sequence originates from a woman in her 40s who had recovered from COVID-19. V gene TRBV18 combines with J gene TRBJ2-2; D is perhaps TRBD1 (5 bases). The sequenced material came from PBMCs or T cells enriched from blood (not recorded which). In DNA form, the CDR3 reads TGTGCCAGCTCACCACAGGGGAACGGGGAGCTGTTTTTT. The encoded protein is CASSPQGNGELFF.